Below are 32 T cell receptor beta chains sequenced from a single sample in a study of TIL therapy for anti-PD-1-resistant metastatic lung cancer. Time point here: pre-treatment sample, taken before nivolumab and TIL therapy. The libraries were made with immunoSEQ v3. Clones were sequenced by immunoSEQ multiplex PCR, and TCRdb holds only the in-frame ones, with some missing. The data contain about 60,000 clones, 87% of them singletons. This sample comprised blood, obtained at baseline. The source of these receptors is a person aged 25-79 years with non-small cell lung cancer.

The V and J genes are TRBV6-5 and TRBJ2-3, with D tentatively TRBD2 (5 bases). Germline CDR1 MNHEY, CDR2 SVGAGI. Trimming cost V 2 bases and J 0 bases, with 9 bases left between them. The CDR3 has 15 amino acids. DNA for the CDR3: TGTGCCAGCAGTTACGGAGGCTATAGCACAGATACGCAGTATTTT. It yields the protein CASSYGGYSTDTQYF.

The chain joins TRBV3-1 (or the pseudogene TRBV3-2) to TRBJ2-1; 10 bases fit TRBD2. Germline CDR1 reads LGHDT; CDR2 reads YNNKEL (reference sequence). The CDR3 has 15 amino acids. The trim removed 6 bases at V and 5 bases at J, leaving 7 bases unmatched. The CDR3 loop reads CASSRTSGVHNEQFF. The DNA for the CDR3 is TGTGCCAGCAGTCGTACTAGCGGGGTCCACAATGAGCAGTTCTTC.

This clone was recorded only once. V and J are TRBV3-1 (or the pseudogene TRBV3-2) and TRBJ1-6; no clear D. The CDR3 runs to 14 residues. Between the trimmed V and J ends, which lost 0 bases and 7 bases, there was a span of 7 bases. The V gene's germline CDR1 is LGHDT and CDR2 YNNKEL (reference sequence). CDR3 bases: TGTGCCAGCAGCCAAGATAGTCCGAATTCACCCCTCCACTTT. Its translation: CASSQDSPNSPLHF.

This chain uses TRBV6-5 with TRBJ1-2; no definite D call. Germline CDR1 is MNHEY and CDR2 is SVGAGI. The V end lost 3 bases, the J end lost 4 bases, and 9 bases lay between the germline ends. CDR3 size: 13 residues. This CDR3 reads CASSYEGTYGYTF. CDR3 coding DNA: TGTGCCAGCAGTTATGAGGGCACCTATGGCTACACCTTC.

The rearrangement joins TRBV27 to TRBJ2-1; maybe TRBD2 (6 bases). Germline CDR1 is MNHEY and CDR2 is SMNVEV (reference sequence). The V end was cut by 2 bases, the J end by 8 bases, with 13 bases between. The CDR3 contains 14 residues. The CDR3 region has the DNA TGTGCCAGCAGTTTAGTTCGCAGGGAGGATGAGCAGTTCTTC. Its translation is CASSLVRREDEQFF.

The V and J genes are TRBV21-1 and TRBJ1-1; the tabulated D call, TRBD1, remains unverified against the DNA. TRBV21-1 is recorded as a pseudogene. The CDR3 runs 15 residues. CDR3 loop: CASSKGGQGCSEAFF. The DNA of the CDR3 is TGTGCCAGCAGCAAAGGGGGACAGGGTTGCTCTGAAGCTTTCTTT.

This clone was observed once. The chain has TRBV6-1 and TRBJ2-3; 13 bases agree with TRBD2. The CDR3 totals 17 residues. V shed 6 bases, J shed 5 bases, and the junction held 11 bases outside the gene matches. Germline V gene sequence: CDR1 MNHNS, CDR2 SASEGT. The DNA of the CDR3 is TGTGCCAGCAGCGAACGGACCGGGACTAGCGGGGAAGATACGCAGTATTTT. It is translated as CASSERTGTSGEDTQYF.

This chain joins TRBV7-9 and TRBJ2-1; either TRBD1 or TRBD2 may supply D (5 bases each). The germline V gene has CDR1 SEHNR and CDR2 FQNEAQ (reference sequence). Trimming took off 4 bases at V and 4 bases at J, with 14 bases between the two ends. The CDR3 spans 15 residues. The CDR3 nucleotides read TGTGCCAGCAGCTCCGGGACCCTGGGTTACAATGAGCAGTTCTTC. Its translation is CASSSGTLGYNEQFF.

V and J are TRBV2 and TRBJ2-3; D is unresolved. CDR1 is SNHLY, CDR2 FYNNEI, per germline. The CDR3 runs to 16 residues. With 3 bases removed from V and 0 bases from J, the gap between germline ends came to 13 bases. Here the CDR3 reads CASSEAGALSTDTQYF. The DNA of the CDR3 is TGTGCCAGCAGTGAGGCAGGCGCCCTAAGCACAGATACGCAGTATTTT.

The V and J genes are TRBV5-1 and TRBJ2-7, with TRBD2 matching over 9 bases. Trimming took 0 bases from V and 5 from J; bases not matched to a gene: 6. The CDR3 contains 15 residues. The germline CDR1 and CDR2 sequences are SGHRS and YFSETQ. CDR3 sequence reads: CASSLDAGGLDEQYF. The CDR3, as DNA: TGCGCCAGCAGCTTGGACGCGGGGGGGCTCGACGAGCAGTACTTC.

The chain employs TRBV27 and TRBJ2-3; no firm D call. Germline V gives CDR1 MNHEY, CDR2 SMNVEV (reference sequence). Trimming took 3 bases from V and 4 from J, leaving 11 bases between them. The CDR3 has 14 amino acids. CDR3 sequence: CASSFGPDADTQYF. The CDR3 DNA reads as TGTGCCAGCAGTTTTGGACCGGACGCAGATACGCAGTATTTT.

This clone turned up a few times. The chain joins TRBV3-1 (or the pseudogene TRBV3-2) to TRBJ1-5; possibly TRBD1 for D (5 bases). V lost 1 base, J lost 4 bases, and 5 bases lay in between. Germline V CDR1 and CDR2: LGHDT, YNNKEL (reference sequence). CDR3 length: 13 residues. The CDR3, as DNA: TGTGCCAGCAGCCAAGCAGGGAATCAGCCCCAGCATTTT. Protein product: CASSQAGNQPQHF.

In nucleotides, the CDR3 is TGCGCCAGCAGCTCTGTCTCTACAGGGAACTCTGGAAACACCATATATTTT. It translates to CASSSVSTGNSGNTIYF. The chain carries TRBV5-1 and TRBJ1-3; possibly TRBD1 for D (6 bases). The CDR3 spans 17 residues. V was pared by 3 bases and J by 0 bases, with 16 bases between. CDR1 SGHRS and CDR2 YFSETQ come from the germline V gene. The complete variable domain, with remaining parts taken from reference TRBV5-1 and TRBJ1-3, reads KAGVTQTPRYLIKTRGQQVTLSCSPISGHRSVSWYQQTPGQGLQFLFEYFSETQRNKGNFPGRFSGRQFSNSRSEMNVSTLELGDSALYLCASSSVSTGNSGNTIYFGEGSWLTVV.

The chain couples TRBV27 to TRBJ2-2, with D possibly being TRBD1 (5 bases). The CDR3 is 15 amino acids. CDR1 is MNHEY and CDR2 is SMNVEV in the germline V gene (reference sequence). V lost 2 bases, J lost 3 bases, and 10 bases lay in between. The CDR3 loop reads CASSLLQAYTGELFF. The DNA for the CDR3 is TGTGCCAGCAGTTTACTACAGGCTTACACCGGGGAGCTGTTTTTT.

This chain links TRBV27 with TRBJ2-2, with 8 nucleotides matching TRBD1. With 5 bases clipped from V and 7 bases from J, the junction kept 15 bases outside the gene matches. This CDR3 has 17 residues. The germline V gene encodes CDR1 MNHEY and CDR2 SMNVEV (reference sequence). The CDR3 spells CASSLRGPGAVNGELFF. Here the CDR3 DNA reads TGTGCCAGCAGTCTCAGGGGGCCCGGGGCCGTAAACGGGGAGCTGTTTTTT.

J is TRBJ2-1 and V is TRBV7-2; 7 positions match TRBD2. There are 15 residues in the CDR3. Unmatched junction bases numbered 3, after V lost 1 base and J lost 3 bases. Germline CDR1 reads SGHTA; CDR2 reads FQGNSA. The CDR3 DNA follows: TGTGCCAGCAGCTTAGGCTGGACTAGCTACAATGAGCAGTTCTTC. Its protein is CASSLGWTSYNEQFF.

This clone was seen once. This sequence joins TRBV27 and TRBJ1-2, with a weak D call TRBD1 (5 bases). This CDR3 is built from 13 residues. V dropped 7 bases and J dropped 0 bases, with 9 bases sitting between them. Per germline, CDR1 MNHEY and CDR2 SMNVEV (reference sequence). CDR3 sequence: CASKTGANYGYTF. The CDR3 DNA reads TGTGCCAGCAAGACGGGGGCTAACTATGGCTACACCTTC.

The J gene is TRBJ1-2, the V gene TRBV12-3 or TRBV12-4, with TRBD1 identical over 8 bases. Trimming removed 7 bases from V and 6 bases from J; junction bases left unmatched: 7. The length of the CDR3 is 13 residues. CDR3 in DNA: TGTGCCAGCACCCCTCGACAGGGGAATGGCTACACCTTC. The encoded protein is CASTPRQGNGYTF.

This clone appeared a few times. The chain couples TRBV28 to TRBJ1-5; tentative D call: TRBD1 (6 bases). The V and J ends lost 6 bases and 7 bases respectively, with 13 bases between them. Germline CDR1 and CDR2: MDHEN and SYDVKM. CDR3 length equals 13 residues. CDR3 residues: CASSVEGGQPQHF. CDR3 bases: TGTGCCAGCAGCGTGGAGGGGGGGCAGCCCCAGCATTTT.

The rearrangement links TRBV18 to TRBJ1-1; 9 bases line up with TRBD1. CDR1 is KGHSH, CDR2 LQKENI, per germline. V lost 3 bases and J lost 5; bases outside the gene matches: 4. This CDR3 spans 14 amino acids. The CDR3, as DNA: TGTGCCAGCTCACCGCAGGACAGGGGAACTGAAGCTTTCTTT. Its translation: CASSPQDRGTEAFF.

The CDR3 DNA sequence: TGTGCCAGCTCGACCCGCAGGGATACGCAGTATTTT. Translation: CASSTRRDTQYF. The V call is TRBV18, the J call TRBJ2-3; unclear D gene. The CDR3 runs to 12 residues. CDR1 is KGHSH and CDR2 is LQKENI in the germline V gene. V was cut by 6 bases and J by 6 bases, with 10 bases left in between.

The V and J genes are TRBV9 and TRBJ2-3; no clear D gene. The CDR3 loop spans 14 amino acids. Germline CDR1 SGDLS, CDR2 YYNGEE. The V end was cut by 0 bases, the J end by 6 bases, with 11 bases between. In nucleotides, the CDR3 is TGTGCCAGCAGCGTAGACCCTTCGTCGGATACGCAGTATTTT. The encoded protein is CASSVDPSSDTQYF.

For the CDR3, the DNA is TGTGCCAGCAGTTCTCCAAGTTCAGCCCCCCGCTACGAGCAGTACTTC. Its protein product is CASSSPSSAPRYEQYF. The chain has TRBV27 and TRBJ2-7; D unclear. The V gene lost 4 bases and the J gene lost 3 bases, with 19 bases spanning the gap. This CDR3 has 16 residues. Germline lookup yields CDR1 MNHEY and CDR2 SMNVEV (reference sequence).

The rearrangement joins TRBV2 to TRBJ2-7; D might be TRBD2 (7 bases). V was cut by 7 bases and J by 2 bases, with 12 bases left in between. Germline CDR1 and CDR2: SNHLY and FYNNEI. This CDR3 spans 13 amino acids. CDR3 in DNA: TGTGCCAGCAAGGGGGGAGGGGCCTACGAGCAGTACTTC. Residues: CASKGGGAYEQYF.

CDR3 in amino acids: CASSPRTGAVGQPQHF. CDR3 bases: TGTGCCAGCAGCCCCCGGACAGGGGCCGTCGGTCAGCCCCAGCATTTT. The rearrangement links TRBV7-2 to TRBJ1-5; 9 positions match TRBD1. The CDR3 spans 16 residues. The J segment lost 6 bases and the V segment lost 5 bases, leaving 11 bases of the junction unmatched. Per the germline V gene, CDR1 is SGHTA and CDR2 is FQGNSA.

J is TRBJ1-4 and V is TRBV29-1; 9 bases match TRBD1. The CDR3 runs 15 residues. J lost 3 bases, V lost 6 bases, and 8 bases had no gene match. Looked up from germline, CDR1 is SQVTM and CDR2 is ANQGSEA. CDR3 in DNA: TGCAGCGTCCCCGGACAGGGGATATCTAATGAAAAACTGTTTTTT. It yields the protein CSVPGQGISNEKLFF. Drawing the rest from reference TRBV29-1 and TRBJ1-4, the complete variable domain is SAVISQKPSRDICQRGTSLTIQCQVDSQVTMMFWYRQQPGQSLTLIATANQGSEATYESGFVIDKFPISRPNLTFSTLTVSNMSPEDSSIYLCSVPGQGISNEKLFFGSGTQLSVL.

The gene calls are TRBV28 and TRBJ1-1, with D possibly matching TRBD1 (5 bases). Trimming took 6 bases from V and 0 from J, leaving 11 bases between them. This CDR3 is 14 amino acids long. Per the germline V gene, CDR1 is MDHEN and CDR2 is SYDVKM. The CDR3 sequence: CASRSGTLNTEAFF. DNA for the CDR3: TGTGCCAGCAGATCAGGGACCTTGAACACTGAAGCTTTCTTT.

This chain uses TRBV19 with TRBJ2-2; the match to TRBD2 covers 14 bases. The germline gives CDR1 LNHDA, CDR2 SQIVND (reference sequence). This CDR3 spans 18 amino acids. V gave up 2 bases and J gave up 6 bases; unmatched junction bases: 8. CDR3 nucleotides: TGTGCCAGTAGTATACCCCGACTAGCGGGAGGGATGTCCGGGGAGCTGTTTTTT. Its translation: CASSIPRLAGGMSGELFF.

The chain is built from TRBV28 and TRBJ2-7; the D gene is possibly TRBD1 (7 bases). V shed 5 bases and J shed 3 bases, with 20 bases lying between them. In germline, CDR1 is MDHEN, CDR2 SYDVKM. This CDR3 region has 16 residues. The CDR3 DNA is TGTGCCAGCAGTCCGTCGGGGGCAGGGGGATTCTACGAGCAGTACTTC. It yields the protein CASSPSGAGGFYEQYF.

This clone was detected only a few times. The chain uses TRBV12-5 and TRBJ1-6; TRBD1 agrees at 11 bases. The CDR3 has 14 residues. Germline trimming cut 6 bases from V and 10 bases from J; bases unmatched to any gene: 5. Germline values: CDR1 LGHNT, CDR2 FRNRAP. CDR3 in DNA: TGTGCTAGTGGCATGGGACAGGGGGGGTCACCCCTCCACTTT. Translation: CASGMGQGGSPLHF.

This chain uses TRBV18 with TRBJ2-2; the D is unclear. CDR1 is KGHSH and CDR2 is LQKENI in the germline V gene. There are 13 residues in the CDR3. V lost 1 base and J lost 2, with 2 bases in between. The DNA for the CDR3 is TGTGCCAGCTCACCACATAACACCGGGGAGCTGTTTTTT. Encoded protein: CASSPHNTGELFF.

The chain has TRBV2 and TRBJ2-1; 9 bases agree with TRBD2. The CDR3 length is 13 residues. J was trimmed by 8 bases and V by 9 bases; bases with no gene match: 8. In germline, CDR1 is SNHLY, CDR2 FYNNEI. The CDR3 reads CARRLAEGDEQFF. The CDR3 DNA reads TGTGCCAGACGACTAGCGGAGGGGGATGAGCAGTTCTTC.